These 16 T cell receptor beta chains were all obtained from the same sample, sequenced in a study of cytotoxic CD8 clonotypes in ibrutinib-treated CLL. The method was immunoSEQ multiplex PCR; TCRdb's version includes in-frame clones alone and lacks a portion of them. The sample records 53,000 or so clones, 50% to 70% being singletons. Sequences were derived from PBMCs, sampled at disease progression, from a patient treated with ibrutinib. The receptors derive from a human donor with chronic lymphocytic leukemia.

The chain uses TRBV28 and TRBJ1-2, with 7 bases identical to TRBD1. CDR3 length: 14 residues. Per the germline V gene, CDR1 is MDHEN and CDR2 is SYDVKM. V lost 2 bases, J lost 5 bases, and 5 bases stayed unmatched. CDR3 nucleotides: TGTGCCAGCAGTTTACTGGGACAGAGATATGGCTACACCTTC. Its translation: CASSLLGQRYGYTF.

In the case of this clone: At the DNA level, this CDR3 is encoded by other sequences in the same sample as well. The genes are TRBV19 and TRBJ1-2; 7 nucleotides align to TRBD1. The CDR3 consists of 13 residues. CDR1 is LNHDA, CDR2 SQIVND, per germline (reference sequence). Germline trimming cut 3 bases from V and 8 bases from J; bases unmatched to any gene: 6. CDR3 sequence (DNA): TGTGCCAGTAGTATTGAGGGGGCTAGCGGCTACACCTTC. It specifies CASSIEGASGYTF.

A few counts support this clone. Sequence at one end of the junction differs from germline and may be a read error. The chain has TRBV7-2 and TRBJ2-7; D is unresolved. The CDR3 length is 12 residues. From germline, CDR1 is SGHTA and CDR2 FQGNSA. The CDR3 reads CASSLGSHEQYF. The CDR3 nucleotides are TGTGCCAGCAGCTTAGGCTCCCACGAGCAGTACTTC.

This clone was seen only a few times. This sequence joins TRBV5-6 and TRBJ1-5; the D gene is possibly TRBD1 (5 bases). Trimming left V 1 base short and J 6 bases short, with 11 bases between. This CDR3 comprises 14 residues. CDR1 and CDR2 (germline): SGHDT, YYEEEE. The chain's CDR3 is CASSLRGGTQPQHF. The DNA of the CDR3 is TGTGCCAGCAGCTTGCGAGGTGGGACTCAGCCCCAGCATTTT.

In its sample, this clone was seen a few times. The DNA of the CDR3 is TGTGCCAGCAGTTACTCACTAGCTGACACCGGGGAGCTGTTTTTT. The encoded protein is CASSYSLADTGELFF. The chain recombines TRBV6-5 with TRBJ2-2; tentatively, D is TRBD2 (6 bases). Germline V lookup: CDR1 MNHEY, CDR2 SVGAGI. V lost 0 bases to trimming and J lost 3 bases, with 8 bases between them. The CDR3 totals 15 residues.

DNA of the CDR3: TGTGCCAGCGCAAAGACAGGGGCGGGTGGAAACACCATATATTTT. Protein product: CASAKTGAGGNTIYF. The V and J genes are TRBV6-4 and TRBJ1-3, with 8 bases aligning to TRBD1. The CDR3 is made up of 15 amino acids. From germline, CDR1 is MRHNA and CDR2 SNTAGT. J lost 3 bases, V lost 8 bases, and 9 bases had no gene match.

The chain is built from TRBV25-1 and TRBJ1-1, with D uncertain. The CDR3 spans 13 residues. Germline V lookup: CDR1 MGHDK, CDR2 SYGVNS. V lost 3 bases to trimming and J lost 7 bases, with 12 bases between them. The CDR3 spells CASSEDWGSEAFF. The CDR3 DNA is TGTGCCAGCAGTGAGGACTGGGGAAGTGAAGCTTTCTTT.

The chain combines TRBV6-5 with TRBJ1-5, with D perhaps matching TRBD1 (5 bases). There are 15 residues in the CDR3. V lost 2 bases, J lost 4 bases, and 12 bases lay in between. CDR1 is MNHEY, CDR2 SVGAGI, per germline. The CDR3 sequence: CASSYQGPMNQPQHF. The DNA of the CDR3 is TGTGCCAGCAGTTACCAGGGACCTATGAATCAGCCCCAGCATTTT.

This clone was counted at least ten times. The V and J genes are TRBV27 and TRBJ2-7; D unresolved. The CDR3 extends over 14 amino acids. The germline gives CDR1 MNHEY, CDR2 SMNVEV (reference sequence). The germline V and J ends were trimmed by 0 bases and 6 bases, with 12 bases remaining between them. The CDR3: CASSLSNGVGEQYF. Here the CDR3 DNA reads TGTGCCAGCAGTTTATCGAATGGGGTCGGCGAGCAGTACTTC.

In this sample, this clone turned up once. The chain employs TRBV6-5 and TRBJ1-1; D gene ambiguous. Looked up from germline, CDR1 is MNHEY and CDR2 is SVGAGI. The CDR3 runs to 13 residues. V was shortened by 10 bases and J by 1 base, with 13 bases between the two germline ends. The CDR3 is CATTRATNTEAFF. In DNA form, the CDR3 reads TGTGCCACCACCCGGGCTACGAACACTGAAGCTTTCTTT.

The chain couples TRBV6-6 to TRBJ2-1, with D perhaps matching TRBD1 or TRBD2 (5 bases each). This CDR3 is built from 14 residues. V gave up 4 bases and J gave up 5 bases, with 12 bases separating them. The germline gives CDR1 MNHNY, CDR2 SVGAGI (reference sequence). CDR3 sequence (DNA): TGTGCCAGCAGTTCCTCCGGGGCCAACAATGAGCAGTTCTTC. Its protein is CASSSSGANNEQFF.

This chain links TRBV28 with TRBJ1-5; D may be TRBD1 (5 bases). The CDR3 extends over 15 amino acids. V was shortened by 3 bases and J by 2 bases, with 11 bases between the two germline ends. Germline lookup yields CDR1 MDHEN and CDR2 SYDVKM. CDR3 sequence reads: CASSFGREGNQPQHF. In DNA, the CDR3 is TGTGCCAGCAGTTTTGGCAGGGAGGGCAATCAGCCCCAGCATTTT.

The chain is built from TRBV7-2 and TRBJ1-3, with TRBD1 matching 10 bases. The V gene's germline CDR1 is SGHTA and CDR2 FQGNSA. Losses at the gene ends were 4 bases for V and 2 bases for J; bases not matched to a gene: 11. The CDR3 is 18 residues long. This chain's CDR3 is CASSSEGQGNFAGNTIYF. DNA of the CDR3: TGTGCCAGCAGCTCCGAGGGACAGGGGAATTTCGCTGGAAACACCATATATTTT.

The chain has TRBV6-5 and TRBJ1-3, with unresolved D. Trimming took 6 bases from V and 0 from J, leaving 12 bases between them. CDR3 length equals 15 residues. Per the germline V gene, CDR1 is MNHEY and CDR2 is SVGAGI. CDR3 protein: CASSFRQTSGNTIYF. CDR3 nucleotide sequence: TGTGCCAGCAGCTTTCGACAAACCTCTGGAAACACCATATATTTT.

The chain's CDR3 is CASSHYRGMGNQPQHF. The CDR3 nucleotides are TGTGCCAGCTCTCACTACAGGGGGATGGGCAATCAGCCCCAGCATTTT. The chain couples TRBV18 to TRBJ1-5; 8 nucleotides line up with TRBD1. Germline CDR1 KGHSH, CDR2 LQKENI. The V and J ends lost 6 bases and 2 bases, in that order; junction bases with no gene match: 9. CDR3 length: 16 residues. Full variable domain (outside the CDR3, taken from reference TRBV18 and TRBJ1-5): NAGVMQNPRHLVRRRGQEARLRCSPMKGHSHVYWYRQLPEEGLKFMVYLQKENIIDESGMPKERFSAEFPKEGPSILRIQQVVRGDSAAYFCASSHYRGMGNQPQHFGDGTRLSIL.

The chain employs TRBV30 and TRBJ2-1; weak D call: TRBD1 (6 bases). Germline CDR1 is GTSNPN and CDR2 is SVGIG (reference sequence). The CDR3 loop spans 16 amino acids. Deletions cut 1 base from V and 3 bases from J, with 16 bases between. The CDR3 loop reads CAWSGGTQNYYNEQFF. CDR3 sequence (DNA): TGTGCCTGGAGTGGGGGGACACAGAATTACTACAATGAGCAGTTCTTC.